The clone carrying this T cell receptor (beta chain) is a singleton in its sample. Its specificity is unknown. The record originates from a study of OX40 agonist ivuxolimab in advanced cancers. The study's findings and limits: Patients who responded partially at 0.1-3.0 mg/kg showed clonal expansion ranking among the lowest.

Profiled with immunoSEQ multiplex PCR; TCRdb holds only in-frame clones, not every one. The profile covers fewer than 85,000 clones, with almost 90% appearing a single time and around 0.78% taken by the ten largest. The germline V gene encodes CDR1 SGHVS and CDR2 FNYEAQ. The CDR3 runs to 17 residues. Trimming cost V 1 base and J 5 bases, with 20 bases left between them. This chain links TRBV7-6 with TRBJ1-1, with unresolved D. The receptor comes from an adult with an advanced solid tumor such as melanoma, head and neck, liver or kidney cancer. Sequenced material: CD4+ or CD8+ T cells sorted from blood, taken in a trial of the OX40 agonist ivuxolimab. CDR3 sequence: CASSLGGRNTLGTEAFF. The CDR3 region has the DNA TGTGCCAGCAGCTTAGGCGGAAGGAATACCCTGGGGACTGAAGCTTTCTTT.